This T cell receptor beta chain appears in the sequencing data of a study of cytomegalovirus exposure and HLA in healthy donors. 60 Vbeta and 13 Jbeta primers were used in PCR. Profiling relied on immunoSEQ multiplex PCR, and the TCRdb table lists in-frame clones only, not all of them. This sample has under 200,000 clones, with 71% found just once. A remark on this clone: Its antigen is currently unknown.

Study-level findings and limits: More clonal expansion characterized HLA-associated TCR beta chains than equally common others in a later analysis. Cytomegalovirus-associated TCR beta chains were listed, numbering some 170.

The CDR3 extends over 14 amino acids. CDR1 is MNHNY, CDR2 SVGAGI, per germline (reference sequence). With 6 bases clipped from V and 3 bases from J, the junction kept 3 bases outside the gene matches. What was sequenced was PBMCs. This clonotype was obtained from a woman between 25 and 40 years old in good health and CMV-seronegative. The V call is TRBV6-6, the J call TRBJ1-3; 9 bases are shared with TRBD1. CDR3 coding DNA: TGTGCCAGCAGCCGGACAGGGGATGGAAACACCATATATTTT. It translates to CASSRTGDGNTIYF.